The T cell receptor beta chain described here comes from a study of blood T cell repertoires in COVID-19. TCRdb keeps only in-frame clones here, not all; method: immunoSEQ multiplex PCR. The table records 300,000 to 500,000 clones, approximately 87% of them present only once. This CDR3 has 15 amino acids. Germline-derived CDR1 and CDR2 are LNHDA and SQIVND (reference sequence). J lost 0 bases, V lost 6 bases, and 4 bases had no gene match. The chain carries TRBV19 and TRBJ2-4; TRBD1 matches 8 bases. The sequence was obtained from a woman aged 25 to 39 with acute COVID-19. Specimen: PBMCs or T cells enriched from blood (not recorded which). CDR3 DNA: TGTGCCAGTAGCGGACAGGGTAAAGCCAAAAACATTCAGTACTTC. Translated, it gives CASSGQGKAKNIQYF.